The present TCR beta chain was sequenced within a study of blood T cell repertoires in COVID-19. Study background: Samples of COVID-19 (acute and convalescent) were obtained from the United States, Italy and Spain. Sources were T cells, B-cell-depleted T cells, or PBMCs; the material itself was cDNA or gDNA.

Germline CDR1 and CDR2: SGHTA and FQGNSA. The V end lost 3 bases, the J end lost 1 base, and 12 bases lay between the germline ends. The CDR3 is 15 amino acids. The data were produced by immunoSEQ multiplex PCR, yet TCRdb's version contains in-frame clones alone and is incomplete. The sample has roughly 300,000 clones, around 87% seen once; the top ten hold roughly 8%. This receptor was identified in a woman between 50 and 59 years old who had recovered from COVID-19. The sample was peripheral blood. The genes are TRBV7-2 and TRBJ1-1; maybe TRBD1 (5 bases). The DNA for the CDR3 is TGTGCCAGCAGCTTCGGACACGCCCGGAACACTGAAGCTTTCTTT. Protein: CASSFGHARNTEAFF.